The clone carrying this T cell receptor (beta chain) was seen more than once but under ten times. Antigen specificity is unknown. The data originate from a study of CD8 T cells in ankylosing spondylitis. Overall study findings and caveats: Within ankylosing spondylitis blood, a TCR beta motif made up of seven to nine highly homologous variants appeared to be characteristic. In ankylosing spondylitis patients, matched synovial fluid reportedly showed significant enrichment of disease-linked clones.

The authors made TCR beta libraries by quantitative 5'-RACE with molecular barcodes. TCRdb reprocessed the 5' RACE reads with MiXCR, giving one entry per CDR3 protein. The table shows about 460,000 distinct CDR3 sequences, with less than 6% occurring only once. CDR1 is SGHDT and CDR2 is YYEEEE in the germline V gene. The CDR3 is 14 residues long. V was clipped by 4 bases and J by 1 base, with 11 bases between them. This clonotype originated in a male donor with ankylosing spondylitis. The chain carries TRBV5-6 and TRBJ2-5; D possibly uses TRBD1 or TRBD2 (5 bases each). The sample taken for sequencing was blood, either unsorted or a sorted T cell fraction (not recorded which). The DNA for the CDR3 is TGTGCCAGCAGCCTATGGGACCGCCAAGAGACCCAGTACTTC. Protein sequence: CASSLWDRQETQYF.